This is a list of T cell receptor beta chains from one sample in a study of vaccination and CD4 T cells after COVID-19. TCRdb re-called the PCR reads with MiXCR, one entry per CDR3 protein. The data contain just under 30,000 distinct CDR3 sequences, about 47% of them seen just once; the ten biggest clones take up about 5.6%. Sequences were derived from CD4+ T cells from blood, sampled about 7 months after SARS-CoV-2 vaccination. These receptors were obtained from a human donor who had recovered from COVID-19. The CDR3 runs from the conserved cysteine through the conserved F or W. Fields, in order: clone size, V gene, J gene, D gene, CDR3 DNA, CDR3 protein. The D gene is left open where the match is weak. Rows may omit the clone size; those that give it use once, few, many or a size class.

few,TRBV28,TRBJ2-3,TRBD2,TGTGCCAGCAGTAGTAGCGGGAGCCACACAGATACGCAGTATTTT,CASSSSGSHTDTQYF
few,TRBV7-9,TRBJ2-3,TRBD2,TGTGCCAGCAGCCCCCGGACTAGCTGGGATCTCACAGATACGCAGTATTTT,CASSPRTSWDLTDTQYF
-,TRBV4-2,TRBJ1-1,-,TGTGCCAGCAGTCAAAAGGGCAGGGAGAACACTGAAGCTTTCTTT,CASSQKGRENTEAFF
-,TRBV20-1,TRBJ2-7,TRBD2,TGCAGTGCCGTTAGCGGGACCTTTTACGAGCAGTACTTC,CSAVSGTFYEQYF
-,TRBV7-6,TRBJ2-7,TRBD2,TGTGCCAGCAGCGATGGACTAGCGTTCTCCTACGAGCAGTACTTC,CASSDGLAFSYEQYF
-,TRBV20-1,TRBJ1-4,-,TGCAGTGCTAGAGATCAACGGAAATTCGATGAAAAACTGTTTTTT,CSARDQRKFDEKLFF
-,TRBV7-9,TRBJ1-1,TRBD1,TGTGCCAGCAGCTTAACCGACAGGGTTGACACTGAAGCTTTCTTT,CASSLTDRVDTEAFF
-,TRBV6-1,TRBJ2-5,-,TGTGCCAGCAGTAGGGCGACGTGGGGCGAAGAGACCCAGTACTTC,CASSRATWGEETQYF
few,TRBV27,TRBJ2-1,TRBD2,TGTGCCAGCAGTTCGCCTCAGCGGGAGCGGTACAATGAGCAGTTCTTC,CASSSPQRERYNEQFF
-,TRBV24-1,TRBJ2-1,TRBD2,TGTGCCACCAGTGATTCGTGGGGACTATACAATGAGCAGTTCTTC,CATSDSWGLYNEQFF
-,TRBV6-4,TRBJ2-1,TRBD2,TGTGCCAGCAGTGGATCGGGAGGGGGGAATGAGCAGTTCTTC,CASSGSGGGNEQFF
-,TRBV5-4,TRBJ2-7,TRBD2,TGTGCCAGCAGCTCCCTAGCGGGGTCCTACGAGCAGTACTTC,CASSSLAGSYEQYF
-,TRBV7-8,TRBJ2-2,-,TGTGCCAGCAGCTTCAGGTTCCGAGGGGAGCTGTTTTTT,CASSFRFRGELFF
-,TRBV19,TRBJ1-2,TRBD1,TGTGCCAGTACCATGGATCGCGGGACAGACTATGGCTACACCTTC,CASTMDRGTDYGYTF
-,TRBV6-5,TRBJ2-1,-,TGTGCCAGCAGTTATATAGAGACGGGTCAGGGTGAGCAGTTCTTC,CASSYIETGQGEQFF
-,TRBV6-1,TRBJ2-5,TRBD2,TGTGCCAGCAGTCCGGTGCTAGCGGGAAAGACCCAGTACTTC,CASSPVLAGKTQYF
few,TRBV7-9,TRBJ2-6,TRBD1,TGTGCCAGCAGCGTTACAGGGGTTAGGGCCAACGTCCTGACTTTC,CASSVTGVRANVLTF
few,TRBV20-1,TRBJ2-5,TRBD2,TGCAGTGCTAGCCCGCTAGCGGGAGCGTCCGAGACCCAGTACTTC,CSASPLAGASETQYF
-,TRBV7-2,TRBJ2-7,-,TGTGCCAGCAGCTTACCGGTCTGGGGGGTCCCCTACGAGCAGTACTTC,CASSLPVWGVPYEQYF
-,TRBV7-6,TRBJ2-3,-,TGTGCCAGCAGCACTCTACGGGCGGGGGCTGTGGCAGATACGCAGTATTTT,CASSTLRAGAVADTQYF
-,TRBV28,TRBJ2-6,-,TGTGCCAGCAGGCTTAACACTGACTCTGGGGCCAACGTCCTGACTTTC,CASRLNTDSGANVLTF
-,TRBV6-5,TRBJ1-2,-,TGTGCCAGCAGTTATTCGTCGGATGGCTACACCTTC,CASSYSSDGYTF
-,TRBV7-6,TRBJ2-3,TRBD1,TGTGCCAGCAGCATAAAAATTGGGACGGACAGGGGTGCGCAGTATTTT,CASSIKIGTDRGAQYF
-,TRBV2,TRBJ2-1,-,TGTGCCAGCAATCAGGGGCTCGACAATGAGCAGTTCTTC,CASNQGLDNEQFF
-,TRBV7-2,TRBJ2-7,-,TGTGTCAGCAGACAGAGCTACGAGCAGTACTTC,CVSRQSYEQYF
-,TRBV20-1,TRBJ1-5,-,TGCAGTGCTAGCGCCGGGACGGACCTTCAGCATTTT,CSASAGTDLQHF
few,TRBV20-1,TRBJ1-1,-,TGCAGTGCTAGAGATGCTTCGGGGCGGACTGAAGCTTTCTTT,CSARDASGRTEAFF
-,TRBV20-1,TRBJ1-1,-,TGCAGTGCCCCCGGACAGAACACTGAAGCTTTCTTT,CSAPGQNTEAFF
-,TRBV2,TRBJ2-7,-,TGTGCCAGCAGTTCAGACTACGAGCAGTACTTC,CASSSDYEQYF
few,TRBV7-3,TRBJ2-1,TRBD2,TGTGCCAGCAGCCTCCGCGGGGGGCTTGGCAATGAGCAGTTCTTC,CASSLRGGLGNEQFF
-,TRBV6-1,TRBJ2-1,TRBD2,TGTGCCAGCAGTGATACGGGAGGCGGGTACAATGAGCAGTTCTTC,CASSDTGGGYNEQFF
once,TRBV9,TRBJ1-5,TRBD1,TGTGCCAGCAGCGTAGGCAAGGAGCGGCGGGACAGGCAGCCCCAGCATTTT,CASSVGKERRDRQPQHF
-,TRBV7-9,TRBJ2-5,TRBD1,TGTGCCAGCAGCGCGGGACAGGGGAATGAAGAGACCCAGTACTTC,CASSAGQGNEETQYF
-,TRBV28,TRBJ2-3,TRBD2,TGTGCCAGCAGCATCAGCGGGAGAGTCACAGATACGCAGTATTTT,CASSISGRVTDTQYF
-,TRBV6-5,TRBJ1-6,-,TGTGCCAGCAGTTACTCGCCCGGGGGCCACAATTCACCCCTCCACTTT,CASSYSPGGHNSPLHF
few,TRBV20-1,TRBJ2-7,TRBD1,TGCAGTGCAAAGGAAGGGACAGGCTCCTACGAGCAGTACTTC,CSAKEGTGSYEQYF
-,TRBV7-2,TRBJ2-7,-,TGTGCCAGCAGCCCCCCCGGAGCGGGTGGGGGGTCCTACGAGCAGTACTTC,CASSPPGAGGGSYEQYF
once,TRBV19,TRBJ2-7,TRBD2,TGTGCCAGTAGTCCCAGCGGGACCTCCTGGGAGCAGTACTTC,CASSPSGTSWEQYF
-,TRBV29-1,TRBJ2-4,-,TGCAGCGTTGAACAGGGGATTAACATTCAGTACTTC,CSVEQGINIQYF
-,TRBV28,TRBJ1-4,-,TGTGCCAGCAGTGCGCGGGGTGAAAAACTGTTTTTT,CASSARGEKLFF
-,TRBV20-1,TRBJ2-7,TRBD1,TGCAGTGCGCCCCGACAGGGCGTCGGTGACGAGCAGTACTTC,CSAPRQGVGDEQYF
-,TRBV24-1,TRBJ2-7,TRBD2,TGTGCCACCAGTGATTCTAGCGGGAGGTCCCCCTACGAGCAGTACTTC,CATSDSSGRSPYEQYF
-,TRBV7-2,TRBJ1-5,-,TGTGCCAGCAGCTCCCAGTCCCCGGGAGAGCCCCAGCATTTT,CASSSQSPGEPQHF
-,TRBV15,TRBJ1-1,-,TGTGCCACCAGTAACAGGATCAACACTGAAGCTTTCTTT,CATSNRINTEAFF
-,TRBV7-9,TRBJ2-2,-,TGTGCCAGCAGCCCGGTGGGGGATCCCGGGGAGCTGTTTTTT,CASSPVGDPGELFF
-,TRBV6-2/TRBV6-3,TRBJ2-6,-,TGTGCCAGCAGTCCGACGGGGGAATCCTACTCTGGGGCCAACGTCCTGACTTTC,CASSPTGESYSGANVLTF
-,TRBV19,TRBJ1-5,TRBD1,TGTGCCAGTAGGAGACAGGGGAGCAATCAGCCCCAGCATTTT,CASRRQGSNQPQHF